This T cell receptor (beta chain) was found in a study of blood T cell repertoires in COVID-19. On the study more broadly: COVID-19 samples from acute and convalescent phases originated in the United States, Italy and Spain. The analysed material was cDNA or gDNA that came from T cells, B-cell-depleted T cells, or PBMCs.

TCRdb keeps only in-frame clones here, not all; method: immunoSEQ multiplex PCR. Among tens of thousands of clones, roughly nine tenths were seen once, and the ten largest hold roughly 5%. The CDR3 runs 14 residues. The ends were cut back, 5 bases at V and 5 bases at J, with 13 bases in the middle. CDR1 and CDR2 from the germline V gene are SGHAT and FQNNGV. The TCR sequence derives from a woman in her forties or fifties with active COVID-19. The sequencing sample was made of peripheral blood. The chain uses TRBV11-2 and TRBJ1-5, with D hard to call. The CDR3 coding sequence is TGTGCCAGCAGCCCATGGGGAGAACATCAGCCCCAGCATTTT. Translated: CASSPWGEHQPQHF.